This paragraph covers one T cell receptor beta chain sequence. The target antigen is unknown. For CDR3 and TCR beta VDJ profiling, genomic DNA was the template used. In TCRdb, the reads were re-called with MiXCR into one record per CDR3 protein. The sample has 200,000 or so distinct CDR3 sequences; 64% are singletons. Trimming took 2 bases from V and 6 from J; bases not matched to a gene: 6. Germline V gives CDR1 LNHNV, CDR2 YYDKDF (reference sequence). The CDR3 spans 14 residues. This sample is part of a study of CD8+CD57+ T cells in acquired aplastic anemia. Overall study: Sorted CD4+ and CD8+ cells yielded about 3 ug of DNA on average. Study-level results: Found in both controls and patients were some 30 CD8+ CDR3 sequences. Statistical testing detected no significant gap in CD8+ Simpson's diversity between patients and controls.

The chain uses TRBV15 and TRBJ1-2; TRBD1 matches at 7 bases. The sequence was obtained from a human donor with severe aplastic anemia or a healthy control (not recorded which). Sequencing was carried out using sorted CD4+, CD8+, or CD8+CD57+ T cells (not recorded which) from PBMCs. The CDR3 spells CATSRLQGIDGYTF. In DNA form, the CDR3 reads TGTGCCACCAGCAGATTACAGGGGATCGATGGCTACACCTTC. Complete variable domain (other parts from reference TRBV15 and TRBJ1-2): DAMVIQNPRYQVTQFGKPVTLSCSQTLNHNVMYWYQQKSSQAPKLLFHYYDKDFNNEADTPDNFQSRRPNTSFCFLDIRSPGLGDTAMYLCATSRLQGIDGYTFGSGTRLTVV.